These 32 T cell receptor beta chains share one sample of origin, sequenced in a study of Tregs in tolerant kidney transplant recipients. This table comes from immunoSEQ multiplex PCR, and its TCRdb copy is limited to in-frame clones, with some not included. The sample has around 98,000 clones, approximately 93% seen once. The starting material was CD4+ T cells from blood, obtained before the transplant. Source of these receptors: a human donor who received a combined kidney and bone marrow transplant.

V gene TRBV1 combines with J gene TRBJ2-3; TRBD2, as called in the table, went unchecked against the DNA. TRBV1 is reported as a pseudogene. This CDR3 contains 15 residues. The CDR3 nucleotides read TGCACCAGCAGCAGGAACGGGGTAAAGATGGATACGCAGTATTTT. It translates to CTSSRNGVKMDTQYF.

With regard to this clone: This CDR3 is also generated by other DNA sequences in the sample. This chain joins TRBV19 and TRBJ2-7; the D gene is possibly TRBD1 (5 bases). Trimming cost V 1 base and J 6 bases, with 7 bases left between them. Germline V gives CDR1 LNHDA, CDR2 SQIVND (reference sequence). This CDR3 contains 12 residues. The CDR3 sequence: CASSIGQGEQYF. CDR3 in DNA: TGTGCCAGTAGTATAGGGCAGGGCGAGCAGTACTTC.

This chain connects TRBV7-8 to TRBJ2-1, with TRBD1 identical over 8 bases. The germline V gene has CDR1 SGHVS and CDR2 FQNEAQ. Germline trimming cut 5 bases from V and 7 bases from J; bases unmatched to any gene: 16. The CDR3 is 17 residues long. The CDR3 sequence is CASSLYTGTGFWNEQFF. CDR3 sequence (DNA): TGTGCCAGCAGCCTCTACACAGGGACAGGTTTTTGGAATGAGCAGTTCTTC.

V and J are TRBV5-1 and TRBJ2-3; D gene uncertain. V lost 4 bases and J 2 bases, leaving 11 bases between the germline ends. Germline loops: CDR1 SGHRS, CDR2 YFSETQ. The CDR3 totals 14 residues. In nucleotides, the CDR3 is TGCGCCAGCAGCCCCGCAGGCTACACAGATACGCAGTATTTT. This sequence encodes CASSPAGYTDTQYF.

J is TRBJ2-7 and V is TRBV9, with TRBD2 matching 8 bases. The V gene end was trimmed by 4 bases and the J gene end by 4 bases; junction bases not matched to a gene: 16. The CDR3 length is 17 residues. Looked up from germline, CDR1 is SGDLS and CDR2 is YYNGEE. CDR3 sequence: CASSRTPGTRGRYEQYF. CDR3 in DNA: TGTGCCAGCAGCCGTACCCCCGGGACTAGAGGGAGGTACGAGCAGTACTTC.

This sequence joins TRBV5-4 and TRBJ2-5, with a possible D match to TRBD2 (6 bases). V dropped 4 bases and J dropped 0 bases, with 7 bases sitting between them. The V gene's germline CDR1 is SGHNT and CDR2 YYREEE (reference sequence). The CDR3 contains 13 residues. As DNA, the CDR3 is TGTGCCAGCAGCAAGCGGGACCAAGAGACCCAGTACTTC. This translates into CASSKRDQETQYF.

This chain joins TRBV4-1 and TRBJ1-1; D unresolved. The CDR3 has 14 residues. Germline CDR1 is MGHRA and CDR2 is YSYEKL. V was cut by 6 bases and J by 1 base, with 12 bases left in between. The CDR3 bases are TGCGCCAGCAGGGGAGTGCTTAAGAACACTGAAGCTTTCTTT. Its translation is CASRGVLKNTEAFF.

Here the CDR3 reads CATSKLGTYYEQYF. The CDR3, as DNA: TGTGCCACCAGCAAATTAGGGACATACTACGAGCAGTACTTC. The chain joins TRBV15 to TRBJ2-7, with a possible D match to TRBD1 (6 bases). In germline, CDR1 is LNHNV, CDR2 YYDKDF (reference sequence). The length of the CDR3 is 14 residues. V shed 4 bases and J shed 3 bases, with 13 bases lying between them.

The chain has TRBV4-2 and TRBJ1-6; no clear D. With 6 bases removed from V and 0 bases from J, the gap between germline ends came to 18 bases. This CDR3 comprises 18 residues. CDR1 is LGHNA and CDR2 is YNFKEQ in the germline V gene. CDR3 region: CASSHESYSSSYNSPLHF. CDR3 DNA: TGTGCCAGCAGTCATGAATCCTACAGTAGCTCCTATAATTCACCCCTCCACTTT.

This sequence joins TRBV19 and TRBJ1-4; D possibly corresponds to TRBD1 (5 bases). The CDR3 totals 15 residues. The V gene's germline CDR1 is LNHDA and CDR2 SQIVND (reference sequence). V was shortened by 3 bases and J by 3 bases, with 11 bases between the two germline ends. CDR3 region: CASSMNRQPNEKLFF. As DNA, the CDR3 is TGTGCCAGTAGTATGAATCGACAGCCTAATGAAAAACTGTTTTTT.

The chain recombines TRBV5-1 with TRBJ2-5; D is uncertain. The J call may not be correct, given that the DNA end is closer to TRBJ2-7. Germline V gene data show CDR1 as SGHRS and CDR2 as YFSETQ. The CDR3 runs to 16 residues. The CDR3 region has the DNA TGCGCCAGCAGCCGAGGTGGTGTGACGGACTCCTACGAGCAGTACTTC. The encoded protein is CASSRGGVTDSYEQYF.

This clone was counted a single time. The chain combines TRBV2 with TRBJ2-3, with 9 bases lining up with TRBD2. The germline gives CDR1 SNHLY, CDR2 FYNNEI. The CDR3 is 14 residues long. The trim removed 6 bases at V and 14 bases at J, leaving 15 bases unmatched. The CDR3 sequence is CASSLAGQTSSRYF. CDR3 coding DNA: TGTGCCAGCAGCCTAGCGGGGCAAACATCAAGTCGGTATTTT.

This clone was detected only once. The rearrangement uses TRBV4-1 and TRBJ2-2; 10 bases map to TRBD2. Germline V gives CDR1 MGHRA, CDR2 YSYEKL. V shed 1 base and J 3 bases; nucleotides not matched to a gene: 14. This CDR3 is 20 amino acids long. Written as DNA, the CDR3 is TGCGCCAGCAGCCAAGTTGCAAGCACCACGGGACTAGCGTACACCGGGGAGCTGTTTTTT. Its protein product is CASSQVASTTGLAYTGELFF.

The sample holds one count of this clone. This chain links TRBV11-3 with TRBJ2-7; 9 bases are shared with TRBD1. Germline CDR1 reads SGHNT; CDR2 reads YENEEA. V was pared by 3 bases and J by 2 bases, with 5 bases of the junction left unmatched. This CDR3 contains 15 residues. The DNA of the CDR3 is TGTGCCAGCAGCTTTAGGGGGACAGGGCCCTACGAGCAGTACTTC. It yields the protein CASSFRGTGPYEQYF.

The rearrangement joins TRBV2 to TRBJ2-2; D possibly corresponds to TRBD1 (5 bases). The V gene's germline CDR1 is SNHLY and CDR2 FYNNEI. The ends were cut back, 7 bases at V and 2 bases at J, with 8 bases in the middle. The CDR3 has 13 residues. The CDR3 sequence: CASTDINTGELFF. The CDR3, as DNA: TGTGCCAGCACGGACATTAACACCGGGGAGCTGTTTTTT.

The genes are TRBV7-2 and TRBJ2-7; 11 positions match TRBD1. The junction had 4 bases not matched to a gene; V was cut back by 4 bases and J by 8 bases. CDR1 and CDR2 (germline): SGHTA, FQGNSA. This CDR3 comprises 13 residues. The CDR3 bases are TGTGCCAGCAGCTCGGGACAGGGGGGCCAGCAGTACTTC. Translation gives CASSSGQGGQQYF.

The chain recombines TRBV15 with TRBJ2-2; TRBD2 aligns across 14 bases. CDR3 size: 17 residues. The germline V gene encodes CDR1 LNHNV and CDR2 YYDKDF (reference sequence). Trimming at V came to 1 base and at J to 7 bases, leaving 5 bases not matched to a gene. CDR3 DNA: TGTGCCACCAGCAGAGTGAGGGGACTAGCGGGAGTCGGGGAGCTGTTTTTT. Translation gives CATSRVRGLAGVGELFF.

CDR3 sequence: CASSITGGTEAFF. The CDR3 coding sequence is TGCGCCAGCAGCATCACAGGGGGCACTGAAGCTTTCTTT. The J gene is TRBJ1-1, the V gene TRBV5-1; the match to TRBD1 covers 8 bases. Germline V gene data show CDR1 as SGHRS and CDR2 as YFSETQ. V was pared by 4 bases and J by 4 bases, with 3 bases of the junction left unmatched. There are 13 residues in the CDR3.

In this sample, this clone turned up once. The V gene is TRBV5-5, the J gene TRBJ1-5; 7 bases fit TRBD1. CDR1 and CDR2 (germline): SGHKS, YYEKEE (reference sequence). The junction had 5 bases not matched to a gene; V was cut back by 4 bases and J by 4 bases. The CDR3 runs to 14 residues. The CDR3 spells CASSRDRVNQPQHF. CDR3 DNA: TGTGCCAGCAGCCGTGACAGGGTAAATCAGCCCCAGCATTTT.

This clone appeared a few times. The V gene is TRBV9, the J gene TRBJ1-2; D remains unclear. This CDR3 has 13 residues. Germline CDR1 SGDLS, CDR2 YYNGEE. Trimming removed 3 bases at V and 4 bases at J, with 10 bases between. The CDR3 protein is CASSADGLYGYTF. The CDR3 DNA reads TGTGCCAGCAGCGCCGACGGACTCTATGGCTACACCTTC.

The chain links TRBV19 to TRBJ1-1, with 9 bases matching TRBD1. Germline CDR1 LNHDA, CDR2 SQIVND (reference sequence). The CDR3 sequence is 15 residues long. V lost 6 bases to trimming and J lost 1 base; unmatched junction nucleotides: 6. The CDR3 sequence: CASRVQGARNTEAFF. Here the CDR3 DNA reads TGTGCCAGTAGAGTACAGGGGGCGCGGAACACTGAAGCTTTCTTT.

The V and J genes are TRBV4-2 and TRBJ2-1; weak D call: TRBD2 (6 bases). V lost 3 bases to trimming and J lost 6 bases, with 21 bases between them. The CDR3 loop spans 17 amino acids. The germline CDR1 and CDR2 sequences are LGHNA and YNFKEQ. CDR3 residues: CASSQGGADWLGNEQFF. As DNA, the CDR3 is TGTGCCAGCAGCCAGGGGGGTGCGGACTGGCTGGGCAATGAGCAGTTCTTC.

The V gene is TRBV18, the J gene TRBJ2-7; unclear D gene. Germline values: CDR1 KGHSH, CDR2 LQKENI. This CDR3 is 16 amino acids long. V shed 3 bases and J shed 2 bases, with 17 bases lying between them. CDR3 nucleotides: TGTGCCAGCTCACCCCAAGCTGGTTTGCCTACCTACGAGCAGTACTTC. The encoded protein is CASSPQAGLPTYEQYF.

The gene calls are TRBV9 and TRBJ2-7; 7 nucleotides align to TRBD1. CDR1 and CDR2 from the germline V gene are SGDLS and YYNGEE. V trimming: 3 bases; J trimming: 1 base; junction bases outside the gene matches: 4. CDR3 length equals 14 residues. CDR3 protein: CASSAGGQSYEQYF. The DNA of the CDR3 is TGTGCCAGCAGCGCAGGGGGACAGTCCTACGAGCAGTACTTC.

The genes are TRBV13 and TRBJ2-6; D perhaps matches TRBD1 (6 bases). Trimming took off 5 bases at V and 0 bases at J, with 11 bases between the two ends. Germline V gives CDR1 PRHDT, CDR2 FYEKMQ (reference sequence). This CDR3 has 16 residues. The chain's CDR3 is CASSHRTVSGANVLTF. The CDR3 DNA reads as TGTGCCAGCAGCCACAGGACAGTCTCTGGGGCCAACGTCCTGACTTTC.

The chain links TRBV4-3 to TRBJ1-5; no clear D gene. CDR3 length: 16 amino acids. Germline CDR1 reads LGHNA; CDR2 reads YSLEER. Trimming shortened V by 0 bases and J by 2 bases, and 11 bases separated the two germline ends. CDR3 loop: CASSQDTGEGNQPQHF. For the CDR3, the DNA is TGCGCCAGCAGCCAAGACACCGGGGAGGGCAATCAGCCCCAGCATTTT.

V gene TRBV29-1 combines with J gene TRBJ2-3, with TRBD1 as a possible D gene (5 bases). Germline V lookup: CDR1 SQVTM, CDR2 ANQGSEA. V dropped 5 bases and J dropped 7 bases, with 25 bases sitting between them. The CDR3 totals 16 residues. CDR3 in amino acids: CSVQGIISVSLNTQYF. Here the CDR3 DNA reads TGCAGCGTTCAGGGTATCATCTCCGTTTCATTAAATACGCAGTATTTT.

The chain has TRBV29-1 and TRBJ1-2; D is perhaps TRBD1 (5 bases). CDR1 and CDR2 (germline): SQVTM, ANQGSEA. The CDR3 contains 12 residues. The V end was cut by 4 bases, the J end by 0 bases, with 6 bases between. CDR3 DNA: TGCAGCGTTGGACAGCCTAACTATGGCTACACCTTC. Translated, it gives CSVGQPNYGYTF. Based on the CDR3 plus reference TRBV29-1 and TRBJ1-2, the full variable domain is SAVISQKPSRDICQRGTSLTIQCQVDSQVTMMFWYRQQPGQSLTLIATANQGSEATYESGFVIDKFPISRPNLTFSTLTVSNMSPEDSSIYLCSVGQPNYGYTFGSGTRLTVV.

This chain joins TRBV7-9 and TRBJ2-3; 10 bases agree with TRBD2. The V gene's germline CDR1 is SEHNR and CDR2 FQNEAQ (reference sequence). The CDR3 is made up of 17 amino acids. V was pared by 6 bases and J by 5 bases, with 14 bases of the junction left unmatched. The CDR3 region is CASRLLGGSGGGDTQYF. The DNA of the CDR3 is TGTGCCAGCAGACTCCTCGGAGGGAGCGGGGGGGGAGATACGCAGTATTTT.

This sequence joins TRBV6-5 and TRBJ1-5; possibly TRBD1 for D (6 bases). Germline V lookup: CDR1 MNHEY, CDR2 SVGAGI. The germline V and J ends were trimmed by 2 bases and 3 bases, with 8 bases remaining between them. The CDR3 totals 14 residues. DNA for the CDR3: TGTGCCAGCAGTTACAACAGGGACAATCAGCCCCAGCATTTT. Its protein is CASSYNRDNQPQHF.

A word on this clone: Other DNA sequences in this specimen translate into the identical CDR3. The rearrangement links TRBV10-3 to TRBJ1-6, with D unclear. Germline CDR1 ENHRY, CDR2 SYGVKD. This CDR3 region has 15 residues. V was cut by 2 bases and J by 10 bases, with 15 bases left in between. The CDR3 region is CAISEPTGKGSPLHF. The CDR3 coding sequence is TGTGCCATCAGTGAGCCAACGGGAAAGGGATCACCCCTCCACTTT.

The rearrangement uses TRBV4-1 and TRBJ1-2, with a weak D call TRBD1 (5 bases). V lost 0 bases and J lost 10, with 15 bases in between. The CDR3 loop spans 14 amino acids. Per germline, CDR1 MGHRA and CDR2 YSYEKL. CDR3 coding DNA: TGCGCCAGCAGCCAAGACGTCGCAGGGTCCCCCTACACCTTC. Translating it yields CASSQDVAGSPYTF.